Shown below are 14 T cell receptor beta chains from a single sample sequenced in a study of T-cell memory formation after mild COVID-19. TCRdb passed the 5' RACE reads through MiXCR, listing each CDR3 protein once. The sample records hundreds of thousands of distinct CDR3 sequences, about a sixth being singletons. Sequenced material: PBMCs or a T cell subset sorted from them (not recorded which). These receptors were taken from a man aged 18 to 35 who had mild COVID-19 (a few samples of this study predate the infection). Cell type and time point are not known.

The chain carries TRBV5-1 and TRBJ1-2; TRBD1 aligns across 7 bases. From germline, CDR1 is SGHRS and CDR2 YFSETQ. V was pared by 4 bases and J by 2 bases, with 8 bases of the junction left unmatched. The CDR3 is made up of 15 amino acids. The CDR3 DNA is TGCGCCAGCAGCGGGGGACAGCTTGAAAACTATGGCTACACCTTC. Translated, it gives CASSGGQLENYGYTF.

There are many counts of this clonotype. V is TRBV24-1 and J is TRBJ2-2; D unresolved. The V end was cut by 7 bases, the J end by 5 bases, with 7 bases between. The germline V gene has CDR1 KGHDR and CDR2 SFDVKD. This CDR3 has 12 amino acids. The CDR3, as DNA: TGTGCCACCAGGGGTGAAACCGGGGAGCTGTTTTTT. Its protein is CATRGETGELFF.

CDR3 loop: CASSYPTSGQETQYF. The DNA for the CDR3 is TGTGCCAGCAGTTATCCGACTAGCGGCCAAGAGACCCAGTACTTC. J is TRBJ2-5 and V is TRBV6-6, with 9 positions matching TRBD2. Germline V lookup: CDR1 MNHNY, CDR2 SVGAGI (reference sequence). The CDR3 contains 15 residues. Germline trimming cut 3 bases from V and 1 base from J; bases unmatched to any gene: 3.

This clonotype was detected a few times. V gene TRBV7-2 combines with J gene TRBJ2-7, with 8 bases lining up with TRBD1. Germline assignment: CDR1 SGHTA and CDR2 FQGNSA. The CDR3 runs to 14 residues. V was pared by 4 bases and J by 2 bases, with 4 bases of the junction left unmatched. The CDR3, as DNA: TGTGCCAGCAGCTCCATGACAGGGGCCTACGAGCAGTACTTC. It codes for CASSSMTGAYEQYF.

The chain uses TRBV28 and TRBJ2-7, with 9 bases lining up with TRBD1. Trimming took 5 bases from V and 2 from J; bases not matched to a gene: 7. CDR3 length: 15 amino acids. Germline values: CDR1 MDHEN, CDR2 SYDVKM. CDR3 sequence: CASSTTGGATYEQYV. The CDR3, as DNA: TGTGCCAGCAGTACCACAGGGGGCGCGACCTACGAGCAGTACGTC.

This sequence joins TRBV29-1 and TRBJ2-5; possibly TRBD1 for D (6 bases). The CDR3 has 13 amino acids. In germline, CDR1 is SQVTM, CDR2 ANQGSEA. The germline V and J ends were trimmed by 1 base and 4 bases, with 10 bases remaining between them. The CDR3 here is CSVEVPRGETQYF. DNA of the CDR3: TGCAGCGTTGAAGTACCCAGGGGAGAGACCCAGTACTTC.

The gene calls are TRBV27 and TRBJ1-2; 8 nucleotides agree with TRBD1. The CDR3 runs to 14 residues. In germline, CDR1 is MNHEY, CDR2 SMNVEV (reference sequence). The trim removed 7 bases at V and 5 bases at J, leaving 9 bases unmatched. The CDR3 DNA reads as TGTGCCAGCAAGACGGAGACAGGGGTATATGGCTACACCTTC. It is translated as CASKTETGVYGYTF.

The chain joins TRBV7-2 to TRBJ2-3, with 8 positions matching TRBD2. J gave up 3 bases and V 7 bases, and 9 bases lay outside the gene matches. CDR1 is SGHTA, CDR2 FQGNSA, per germline. There are 15 residues in the CDR3. CDR3 coding DNA: TGTGCCAGCACCTCACCAAGCGGGGGAACAGATACGCAGTATTTT. It is translated as CASTSPSGGTDTQYF.

This clonotype was counted at least ten times. The V call is TRBV29-1, the J call TRBJ1-2; unclear D gene. The CDR3 extends over 12 amino acids. Trimming shortened V by 7 bases and J by 4 bases, and 13 bases separated the two germline ends. Germline CDR1 and CDR2: SQVTM and ANQGSEA. The CDR3 DNA sequence: TGCAGCGCCCACACCCGGCTCTATGGCTACACCTTC. Translating it yields CSAHTRLYGYTF.

V is TRBV29-1 and J is TRBJ2-7, with TRBD2 matching over 11 bases. V shed 6 bases and J 3 bases; nucleotides not matched to a gene: 7. The CDR3 has 14 residues. Germline loops: CDR1 SQVTM, CDR2 ANQGSEA. CDR3 DNA: TGCAGCGTAGCTACTAGCGGGGGAGACTACGAGCAGTACTTC. It is translated as CSVATSGGDYEQYF.

This clonotype turned up a few times. This chain links TRBV5-1 with TRBJ2-5, with no clear D. CDR3 length: 15 residues. Germline V gene lookup returns CDR1 SGHRS and CDR2 YFSETQ. The ends were cut back, 6 bases at V and 2 bases at J, with 17 bases in the middle. CDR3 protein: CASKGTSRLQETQYF. The CDR3 nucleotides are TGCGCCAGCAAGGGAACGAGCCGACTTCAAGAGACCCAGTACTTC.

In its sample, this clonotype was seen a few times. V is TRBV27 and J is TRBJ1-1; D ambiguous. Germline V CDR1 and CDR2: MNHEY, SMNVEV (reference sequence). The ends were cut back, 5 bases at V and 3 bases at J, with 22 bases in the middle. The CDR3 is made up of 17 amino acids. CDR3 sequence (DNA): TGTGCCAGCAGTCCCCAGTTCTTGCGAGTTCTGGACACTGAAGCTTTCTTT. It specifies CASSPQFLRVLDTEAFF.

This clonotype has just a few counts. The chain recombines TRBV14 with TRBJ1-6; D gene ambiguous. This CDR3 has 15 amino acids. Germline values: CDR1 SGHDN, CDR2 FVKESK. Trimming cost V 0 bases and J 5 bases, with 8 bases left between them. The CDR3 protein is CASSQDWQNNSPLHF. CDR3 DNA sequence: TGTGCCAGCAGCCAAGACTGGCAGAATAATTCACCCCTCCACTTT.

This chain connects TRBV11-2 to TRBJ1-6; D ambiguous. This CDR3 is 14 amino acids long. CDR1 is SGHAT, CDR2 FQNNGV, per germline. Trimming took off 5 bases at V and 10 bases at J, with 15 bases between the two ends. The CDR3: CASSRHAGNSPLHF. For the CDR3, the DNA is TGTGCCAGCAGCCGACATGCGGGTAACTCACCCCTCCACTTT. Based on the CDR3 plus reference TRBV11-2 and TRBJ1-6, the full variable domain is EAGVAQSPRYKIIEKRQSVAFWCNPISGHATLYWYQQILGQGPKLLIQFQNNGVVDDSQLPKDRFSAERLKGVDSTLKIQPAKLEDSAVYLCASSRHAGNSPLHFGNGTRLTVT.